This T cell receptor beta chain was recorded in a study of shared clonotypes between healthy human individuals. Generated by immunoSEQ multiplex PCR, the TCRdb table keeps only in-frame clones and is missing some. Of roughly 490,000 clones in the sample, 76% were seen once. Per germline, CDR1 KGHSH and CDR2 LQKENI. The V gene end was trimmed by 2 bases and the J gene end by 0 bases; junction bases not matched to a gene: 5. The CDR3 length is 16 residues. The sequenced sample was PBMCs. The clonotype was recovered from a woman aged 40 to 50 in good health. Some clones in this sample may be carry-over from other donors' samples. The gene calls are TRBV18 and TRBJ2-7, with 9 bases aligning to TRBD2. In DNA, the CDR3 is TGTGCCAGCTCACCAGGAGCGGGAGGCCTCTCCTACGAGCAGTACTTC. It codes for CASSPGAGGLSYEQYF.